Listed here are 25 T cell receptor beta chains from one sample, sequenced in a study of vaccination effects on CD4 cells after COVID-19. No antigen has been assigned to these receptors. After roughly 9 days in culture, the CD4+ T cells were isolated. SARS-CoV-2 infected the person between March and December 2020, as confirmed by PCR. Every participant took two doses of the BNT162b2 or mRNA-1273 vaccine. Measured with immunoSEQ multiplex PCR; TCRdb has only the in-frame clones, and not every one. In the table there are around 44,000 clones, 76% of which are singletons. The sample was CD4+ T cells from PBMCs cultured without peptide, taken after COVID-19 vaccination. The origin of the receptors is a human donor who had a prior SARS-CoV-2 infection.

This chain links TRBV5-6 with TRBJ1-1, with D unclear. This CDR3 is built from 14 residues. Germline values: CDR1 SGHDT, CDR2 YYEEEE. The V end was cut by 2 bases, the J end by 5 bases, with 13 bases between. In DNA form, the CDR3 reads TGTGCCAGCAGCTTTCCCCCCACCGAGACTGAAGCTTTCTTT. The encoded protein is CASSFPPTETEAFF.

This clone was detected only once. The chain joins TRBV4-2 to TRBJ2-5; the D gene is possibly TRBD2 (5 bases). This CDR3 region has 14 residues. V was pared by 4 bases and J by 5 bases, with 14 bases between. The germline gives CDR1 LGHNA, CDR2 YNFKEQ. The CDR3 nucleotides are TGTGCCAGCAGCCCTTCATGGGGAGTCGAGACCCAGTACTTC. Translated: CASSPSWGVETQYF.

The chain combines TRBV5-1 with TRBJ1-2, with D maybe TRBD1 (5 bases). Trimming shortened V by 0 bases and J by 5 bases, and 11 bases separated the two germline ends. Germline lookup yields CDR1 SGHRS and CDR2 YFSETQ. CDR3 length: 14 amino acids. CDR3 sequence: CASSLGQTFYGYTF. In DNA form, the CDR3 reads TGCGCCAGCAGCTTGGGACAGACTTTTTATGGCTACACCTTC. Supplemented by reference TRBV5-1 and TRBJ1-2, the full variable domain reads KAGVTQTPRYLIKTRGQQVTLSCSPISGHRSVSWYQQTPGQGLQFLFEYFSETQRNKGNFPGRFSGRQFSNSRSEMNVSTLELGDSALYLCASSLGQTFYGYTFGSGTRLTVV.

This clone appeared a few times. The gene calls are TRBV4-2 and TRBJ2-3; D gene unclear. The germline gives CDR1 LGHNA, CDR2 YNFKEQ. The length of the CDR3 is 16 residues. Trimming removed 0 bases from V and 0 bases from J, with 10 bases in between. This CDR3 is CASSQDRLASTDTQYF. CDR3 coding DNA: TGTGCCAGCAGCCAAGATCGTTTAGCTAGCACAGATACGCAGTATTTT.

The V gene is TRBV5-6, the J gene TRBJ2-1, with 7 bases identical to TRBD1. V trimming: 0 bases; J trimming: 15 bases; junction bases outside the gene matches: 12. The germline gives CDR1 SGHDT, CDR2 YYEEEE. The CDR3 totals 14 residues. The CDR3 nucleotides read TGTGCCAGCAGCTTGGTGGGACAGCTACTACGGGCGTTCTTC. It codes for CASSLVGQLLRAFF.

The CDR3 DNA sequence: TGTGCCAGCAGCCAAGGCTCTGGATTCTCCTACGAGCAGTACTTC. Its protein is CASSQGSGFSYEQYF. V is TRBV3-1 (or the pseudogene TRBV3-2) and J is TRBJ2-7; D remains ambiguous. This CDR3 is 15 amino acids long. Trimming stripped 1 base from V and 0 bases from J, with 10 bases between. The V gene's germline CDR1 is LGHDT and CDR2 YNNKEL (reference sequence).

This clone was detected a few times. Here the CDR3 reads CSATDRGRTGELFF. In DNA form, the CDR3 reads TGCAGTGCTACTGACAGGGGGCGGACCGGGGAGCTGTTTTTT. This rearrangement joins TRBV20-1 to TRBJ2-2; 10 bases align to TRBD1. V was clipped by 4 bases and J by 5 bases; unmatched bases: 4. CDR1 and CDR2 from the germline V gene are DFQATT and SNEGSKA (reference sequence). The CDR3 length is 14 residues.

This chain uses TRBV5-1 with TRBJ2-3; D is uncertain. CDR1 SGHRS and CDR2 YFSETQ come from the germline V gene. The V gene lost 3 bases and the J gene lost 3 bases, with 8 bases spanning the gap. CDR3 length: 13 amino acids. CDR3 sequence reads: CASSSHATDTQYF. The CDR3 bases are TGCGCCAGCAGCTCCCATGCGACAGATACGCAGTATTTT.

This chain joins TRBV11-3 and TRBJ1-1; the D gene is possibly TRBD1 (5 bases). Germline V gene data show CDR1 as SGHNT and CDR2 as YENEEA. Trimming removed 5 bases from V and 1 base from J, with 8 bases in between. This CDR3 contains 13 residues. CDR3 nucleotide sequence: TGTGCCAGCAGCATGGGACCGAACACTGAAGCTTTCTTT. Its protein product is CASSMGPNTEAFF.

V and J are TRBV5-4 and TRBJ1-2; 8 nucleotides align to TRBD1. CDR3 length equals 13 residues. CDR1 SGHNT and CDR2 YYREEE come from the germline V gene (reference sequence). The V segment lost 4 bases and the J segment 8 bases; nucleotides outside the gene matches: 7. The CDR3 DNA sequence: TGTGCCAGCAGCCGACAGGGGATAGGAGGCTACACCTTC. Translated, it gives CASSRQGIGGYTF.

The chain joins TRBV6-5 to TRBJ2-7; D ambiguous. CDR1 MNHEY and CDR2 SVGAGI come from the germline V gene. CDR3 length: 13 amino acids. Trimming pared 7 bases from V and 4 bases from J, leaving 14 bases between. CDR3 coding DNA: TGTGCCAGCACCCTTCAGTGGGGTTACGAGCAGTACTTC. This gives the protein CASTLQWGYEQYF.

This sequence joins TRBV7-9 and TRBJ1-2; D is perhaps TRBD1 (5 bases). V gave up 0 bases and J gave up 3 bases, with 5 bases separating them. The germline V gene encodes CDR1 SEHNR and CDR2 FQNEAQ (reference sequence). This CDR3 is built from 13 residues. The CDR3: CASSLARDYGYTF. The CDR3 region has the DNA TGTGCCAGCAGCTTAGCCAGGGACTATGGCTACACCTTC.

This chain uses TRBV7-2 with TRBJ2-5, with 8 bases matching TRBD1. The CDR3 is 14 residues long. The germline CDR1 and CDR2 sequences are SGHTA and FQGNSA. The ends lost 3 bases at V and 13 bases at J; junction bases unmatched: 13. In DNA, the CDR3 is TGTGCCAGCAGCTTTTACCCCCAGGGGGCCCCACGGTACTTC. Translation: CASSFYPQGAPRYF.

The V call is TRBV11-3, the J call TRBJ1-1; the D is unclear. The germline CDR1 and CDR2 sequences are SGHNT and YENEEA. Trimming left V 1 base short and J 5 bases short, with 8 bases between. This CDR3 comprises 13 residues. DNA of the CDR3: TGTGCCAGCAGCTTAGGGGTGGGGACTGAAGCTTTCTTT. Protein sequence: CASSLGVGTEAFF.

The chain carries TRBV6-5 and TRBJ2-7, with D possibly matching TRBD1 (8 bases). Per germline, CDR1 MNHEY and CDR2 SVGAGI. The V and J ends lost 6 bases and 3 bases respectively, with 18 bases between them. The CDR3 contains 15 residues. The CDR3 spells CASRAGQVILYEQYF. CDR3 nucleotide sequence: TGTGCCAGCAGAGCGGGACAGGTTATTCTCTACGAGCAGTACTTC.

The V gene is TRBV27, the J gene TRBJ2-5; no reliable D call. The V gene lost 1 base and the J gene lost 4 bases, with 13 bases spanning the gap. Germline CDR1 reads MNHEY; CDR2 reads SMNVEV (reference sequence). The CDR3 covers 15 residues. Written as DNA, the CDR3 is TGTGCCAGCAGTTTATACACGAAGAACCCAGAGACCCAGTACTTC. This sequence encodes CASSLYTKNPETQYF.

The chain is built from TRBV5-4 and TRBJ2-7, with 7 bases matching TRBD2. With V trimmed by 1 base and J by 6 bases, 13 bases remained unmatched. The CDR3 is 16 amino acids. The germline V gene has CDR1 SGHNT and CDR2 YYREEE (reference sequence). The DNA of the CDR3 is TGTGCCAGCAGCTTGAAGAAGCGGGGCCTCTTAGGCGAGCAGTACTTC. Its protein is CASSLKKRGLLGEQYF.

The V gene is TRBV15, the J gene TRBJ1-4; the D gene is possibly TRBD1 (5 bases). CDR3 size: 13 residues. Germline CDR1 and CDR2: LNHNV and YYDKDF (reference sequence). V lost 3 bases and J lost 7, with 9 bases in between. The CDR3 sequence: CATSRGQGEKLFF. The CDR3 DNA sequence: TGTGCCACCAGCAGGGGGCAGGGTGAAAAACTGTTTTTT. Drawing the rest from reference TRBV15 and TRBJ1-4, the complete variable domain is DAMVIQNPRYQVTQFGKPVTLSCSQTLNHNVMYWYQQKSSQAPKLLFHYYDKDFNNEADTPDNFQSRRPNTSFCFLDIRSPGLGDTAMYLCATSRGQGEKLFFGSGTQLSVL.

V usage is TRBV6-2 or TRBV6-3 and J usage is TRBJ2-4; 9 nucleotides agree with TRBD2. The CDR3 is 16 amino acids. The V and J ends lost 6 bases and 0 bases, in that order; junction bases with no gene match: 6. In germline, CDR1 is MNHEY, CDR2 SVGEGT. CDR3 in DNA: TGTGCCAGCAGCGTTAGCGGGAGCGGAGCCAAAAACATTCAGTACTTC. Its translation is CASSVSGSGAKNIQYF.

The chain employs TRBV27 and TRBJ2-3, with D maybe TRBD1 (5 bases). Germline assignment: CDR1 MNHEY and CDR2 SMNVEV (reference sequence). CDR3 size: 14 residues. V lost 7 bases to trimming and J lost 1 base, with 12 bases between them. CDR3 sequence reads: CASTPDSRTDTQYF. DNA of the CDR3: TGTGCCAGCACCCCCGACAGCCGCACAGATACGCAGTATTTT.

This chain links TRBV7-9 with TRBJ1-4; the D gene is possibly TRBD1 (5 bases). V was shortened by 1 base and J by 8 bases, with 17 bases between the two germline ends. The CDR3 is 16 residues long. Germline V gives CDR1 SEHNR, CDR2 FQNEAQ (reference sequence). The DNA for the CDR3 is TGTGCCAGCAGCTTAGTTCCCGGGGGAGTGGACGAAAAACTGTTTTTT. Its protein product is CASSLVPGGVDEKLFF.

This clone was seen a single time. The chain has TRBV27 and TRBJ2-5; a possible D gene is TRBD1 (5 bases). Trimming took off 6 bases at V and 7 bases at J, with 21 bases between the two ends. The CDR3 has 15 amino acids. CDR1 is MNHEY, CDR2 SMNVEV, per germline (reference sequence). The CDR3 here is CASSLVGPPDGTQYF. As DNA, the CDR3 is TGTGCCAGCAGCCTTGTGGGGCCACCCGACGGGACCCAGTACTTC.

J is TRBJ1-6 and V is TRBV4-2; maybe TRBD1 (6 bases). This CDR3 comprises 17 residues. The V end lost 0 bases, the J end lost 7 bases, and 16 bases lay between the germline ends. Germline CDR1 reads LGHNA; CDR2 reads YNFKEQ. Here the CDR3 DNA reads TGTGCCAGCAGCCAAGATTTGGGAGGGGGGAGGAATTCACCCCTCCACTTT. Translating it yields CASSQDLGGGRNSPLHF.

In DNA, the CDR3 is TGTGCCAGCAGCCAACTAGTATCTGAGCAGTTCTTC. Its translation: CASSQLVSEQFF. This chain links TRBV3-1 (or the pseudogene TRBV3-2) with TRBJ2-1; D unclear. The length of the CDR3 is 12 residues. The V end lost 2 bases, the J end lost 9 bases, and 8 bases lay between the germline ends. CDR1 is LGHDT, CDR2 YNNKEL, per germline (reference sequence).

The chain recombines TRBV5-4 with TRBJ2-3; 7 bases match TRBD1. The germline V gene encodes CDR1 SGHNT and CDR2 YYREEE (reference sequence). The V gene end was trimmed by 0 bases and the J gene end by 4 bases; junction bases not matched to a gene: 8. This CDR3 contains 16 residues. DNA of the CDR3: TGTGCCAGCAGCTTGGGAATGCCAGGGGGAGCAGATACGCAGTATTTT. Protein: CASSLGMPGGADTQYF.